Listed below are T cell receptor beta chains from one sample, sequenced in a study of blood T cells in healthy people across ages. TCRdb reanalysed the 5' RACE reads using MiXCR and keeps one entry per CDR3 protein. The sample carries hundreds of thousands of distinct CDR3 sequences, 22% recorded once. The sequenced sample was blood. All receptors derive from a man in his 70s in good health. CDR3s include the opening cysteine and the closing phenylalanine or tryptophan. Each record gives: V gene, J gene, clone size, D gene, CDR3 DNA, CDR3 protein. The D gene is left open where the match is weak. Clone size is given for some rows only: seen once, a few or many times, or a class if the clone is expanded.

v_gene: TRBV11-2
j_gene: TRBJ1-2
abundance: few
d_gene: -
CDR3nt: TGTGCCAGCAGCTTATCCCCCCTCGTCGGTGGCTACACCTTC
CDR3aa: CASSLSPLVGGYTF

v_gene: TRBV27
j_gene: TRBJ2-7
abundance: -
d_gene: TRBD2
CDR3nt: TGTGCCAGCAGTTCCGCTAGCGGGGGGATGCCCTACGAGCAGTACTTC
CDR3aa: CASSSASGGMPYEQYF

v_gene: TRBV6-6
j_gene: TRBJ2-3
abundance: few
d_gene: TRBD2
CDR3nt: TGTGCCAGCACCACCACCAAAGCGGGAGGTGTGGATACGCAGTATTTT
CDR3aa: CASTTTKAGGVDTQYF

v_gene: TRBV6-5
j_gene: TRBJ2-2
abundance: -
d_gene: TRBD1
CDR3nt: TGTGCCAGCAGTTACCGCATGGGACAGGGAAACACCGGGGAGCTGTTTTTT
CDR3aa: CASSYRMGQGNTGELFF

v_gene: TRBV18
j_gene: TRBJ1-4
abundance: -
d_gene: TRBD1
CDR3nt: TGTGCCAGCTCACCACAGACAGGGGATGAAAAACTGTTTTTT
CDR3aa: CASSPQTGDEKLFF

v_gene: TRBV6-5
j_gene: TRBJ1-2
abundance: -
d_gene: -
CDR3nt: TGTGCCAGCAGTTCTGGCAGAGGGATAAATGGCTACACCTTC
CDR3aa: CASSSGRGINGYTF

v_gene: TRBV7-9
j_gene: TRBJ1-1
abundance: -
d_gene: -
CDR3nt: TGTGCCAGCAGCCTCATACCATCCTGGGGGACTGAAGCTTTCTTT
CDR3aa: CASSLIPSWGTEAFF

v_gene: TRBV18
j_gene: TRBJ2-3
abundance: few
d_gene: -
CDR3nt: TGTGCCAGCTCACCGGGACCTTCGGAAGATACGCAGTATTTT
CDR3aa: CASSPGPSEDTQYF

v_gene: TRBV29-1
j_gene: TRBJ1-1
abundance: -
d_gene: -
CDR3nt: TGCACAATAGTTCCCAGACCGAACACTGAAGCTTTCTTT
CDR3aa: CTIVPRPNTEAFF

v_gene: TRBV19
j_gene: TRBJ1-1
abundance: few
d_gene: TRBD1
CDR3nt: TGTGCCAGTACCAGGACAGGTCCAATGAACACTGAAGCTTTCTTT
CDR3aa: CASTRTGPMNTEAFF

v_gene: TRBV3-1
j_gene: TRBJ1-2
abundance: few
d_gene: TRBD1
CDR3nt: TGTGCCAGCAGCCAAGTTTTAACAGGGGCCTATGGCTACACCTTC
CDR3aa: CASSQVLTGAYGYTF

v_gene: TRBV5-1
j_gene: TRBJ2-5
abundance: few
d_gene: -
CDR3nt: TGCGCCGGCAGCAGGTCGGGTAGGGAGCAAGAGACCCAGTACTTC
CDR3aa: CAGSRSGREQETQYF

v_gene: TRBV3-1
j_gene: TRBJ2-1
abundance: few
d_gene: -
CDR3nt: TGTGCCAGCAGCCAAGAGAGTCGGGGTCGCAATGAGCAGTTCTTC
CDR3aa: CASSQESRGRNEQFF

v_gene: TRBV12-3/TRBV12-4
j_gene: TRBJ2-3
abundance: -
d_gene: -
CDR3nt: TGTGCCAGCAGTTTATTAGCAGCCCAGTGGGATACGCAGTATTTT
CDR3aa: CASSLLAAQWDTQYF

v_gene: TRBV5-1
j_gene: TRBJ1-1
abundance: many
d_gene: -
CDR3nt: TGCGCCAGCAGCTCCGTAGGGAGCACTGAAGCTTTCTTT
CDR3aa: CASSSVGSTEAFF

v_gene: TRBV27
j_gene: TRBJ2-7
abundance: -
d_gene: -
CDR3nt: TGTGCCAGCAGTTACGGAGGGTCCGCCTACTACGAGCAGTACTTC
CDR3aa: CASSYGGSAYYEQYF